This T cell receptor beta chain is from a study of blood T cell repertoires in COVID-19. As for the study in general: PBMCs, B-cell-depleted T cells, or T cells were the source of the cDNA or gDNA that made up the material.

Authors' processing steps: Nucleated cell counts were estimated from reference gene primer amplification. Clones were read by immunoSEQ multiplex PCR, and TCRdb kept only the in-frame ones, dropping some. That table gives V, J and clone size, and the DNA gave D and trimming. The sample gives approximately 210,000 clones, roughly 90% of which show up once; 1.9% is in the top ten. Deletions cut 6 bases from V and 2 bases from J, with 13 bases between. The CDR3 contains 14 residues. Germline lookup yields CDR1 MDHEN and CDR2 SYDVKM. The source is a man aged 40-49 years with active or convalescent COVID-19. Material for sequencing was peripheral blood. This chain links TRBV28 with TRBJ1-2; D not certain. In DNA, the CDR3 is TGTGCCAGCAGCCCTCTCCAGAAAAACTATGGCTACACCTTC. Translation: CASSPLQKNYGYTF.